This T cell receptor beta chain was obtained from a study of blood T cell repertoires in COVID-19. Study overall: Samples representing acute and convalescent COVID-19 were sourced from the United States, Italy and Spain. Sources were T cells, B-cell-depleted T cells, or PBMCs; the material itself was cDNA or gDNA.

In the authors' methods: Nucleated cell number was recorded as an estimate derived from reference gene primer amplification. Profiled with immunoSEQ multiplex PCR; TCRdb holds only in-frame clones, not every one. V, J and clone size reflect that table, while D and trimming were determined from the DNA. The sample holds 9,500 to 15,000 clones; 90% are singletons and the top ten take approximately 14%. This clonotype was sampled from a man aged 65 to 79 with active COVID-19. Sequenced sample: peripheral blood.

Here the CDR3 reads CASSPTRTDQPQHF. CDR3 coding DNA: TGTGCCAGCAGCCCCACCCGGACAGACCAGCCCCAGCATTTT. The genes are TRBV3-1 (or the pseudogene TRBV3-2) and TRBJ1-5; a weak D match, TRBD1 (6 bases). CDR1 and CDR2 from the germline V gene are LGHDT and YNNKEL (reference sequence). The CDR3 is 14 residues long. Between the trimmed V and J ends, which lost 4 bases and 7 bases, there was a span of 14 bases.